This record concerns one TCR beta chain sequence. Its specificity is unknown. The CDR3 consists of 16 residues. V trimming: 6 bases; J trimming: 2 bases; junction bases outside the gene matches: 12. CDR1 and CDR2 from the germline V gene are DFQATT and SNEGSKA (reference sequence). Patients included in sequencing had previously demonstrated CD8+CD57+ cell expansion by flow cytometry. This record belongs to a study of CD8+CD57+ T cells in acquired aplastic anemia. CDR3 and TCR beta VDJ profiling relied on a genomic DNA template. TCRdb reprocessed the reads via MiXCR and lists one record per CDR3 protein. The profile shows roughly 170,000 distinct CDR3 sequences, about half of them singletons. Study results and caveats: Simpson's diversity of CD8+ cells was not significantly different in patients compared with controls.

This receptor was identified in a human donor with aplastic anemia. The chain links TRBV20-1 to TRBJ1-2; 10 bases are shared with TRBD1. Sequencing used sorted CD4+, CD8+, or CD8+CD57+ T cells (not recorded which) from PBMCs. CDR3 in amino acids: CSAPGTGESRNYGYTF. The CDR3 DNA sequence: TGCAGTGCGCCCGGGACAGGGGAGAGTAGGAACTATGGCTACACCTTC.